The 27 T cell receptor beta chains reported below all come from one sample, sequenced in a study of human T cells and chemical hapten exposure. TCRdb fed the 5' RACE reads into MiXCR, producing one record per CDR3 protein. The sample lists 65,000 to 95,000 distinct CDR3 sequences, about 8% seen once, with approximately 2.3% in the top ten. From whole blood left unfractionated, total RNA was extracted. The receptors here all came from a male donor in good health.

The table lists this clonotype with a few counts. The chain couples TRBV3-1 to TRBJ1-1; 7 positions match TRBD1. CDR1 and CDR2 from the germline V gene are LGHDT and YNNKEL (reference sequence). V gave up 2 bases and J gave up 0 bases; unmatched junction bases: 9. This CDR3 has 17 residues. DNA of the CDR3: TGTGCCAGCAGCCAACCTCCTGGACAGGTTATGAACACTGAAGCTTTCTTT. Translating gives CASSQPPGQVMNTEAFF.

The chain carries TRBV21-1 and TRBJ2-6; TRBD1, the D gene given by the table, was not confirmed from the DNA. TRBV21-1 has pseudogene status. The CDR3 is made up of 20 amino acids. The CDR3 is CASSKPRSARVRPGANVLTF. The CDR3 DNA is TGTGCCAGCAGCAAACCACGGTCGGCCAGGGTGAGGCCTGGAGCCAACGTCCTGACTTTC.

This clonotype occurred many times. In DNA form, the CDR3 reads TGCAGTGCTAGAAGAGACAGGGAGAACACTGAAGCTTTCTTT. Protein sequence: CSARRDRENTEAFF. The genes are TRBV20-1 and TRBJ1-1; 7 positions agree with TRBD1. The ends lost 2 bases at V and 1 base at J; junction bases unmatched: 4. Germline V gene data show CDR1 as DFQATT and CDR2 as SNEGSKA (reference sequence). This CDR3 contains 14 residues.

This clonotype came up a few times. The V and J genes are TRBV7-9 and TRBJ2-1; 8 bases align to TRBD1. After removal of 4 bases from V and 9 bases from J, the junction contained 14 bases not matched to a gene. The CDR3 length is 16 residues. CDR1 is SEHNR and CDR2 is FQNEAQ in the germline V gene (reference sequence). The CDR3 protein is CASSSPDRERLAEQFF. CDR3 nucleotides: TGTGCCAGCAGCTCCCCGGACAGGGAACGATTAGCTGAGCAGTTCTTC.

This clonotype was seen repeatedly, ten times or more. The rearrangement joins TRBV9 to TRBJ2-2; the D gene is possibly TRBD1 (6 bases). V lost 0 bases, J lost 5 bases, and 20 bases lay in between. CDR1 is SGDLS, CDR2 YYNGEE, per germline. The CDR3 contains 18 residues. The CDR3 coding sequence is TGTGCCAGCAGCGTAGAGGGGGTTCAGGCCCTGAGGACCGGGGAGCTGTTTTTT. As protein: CASSVEGVQALRTGELFF.

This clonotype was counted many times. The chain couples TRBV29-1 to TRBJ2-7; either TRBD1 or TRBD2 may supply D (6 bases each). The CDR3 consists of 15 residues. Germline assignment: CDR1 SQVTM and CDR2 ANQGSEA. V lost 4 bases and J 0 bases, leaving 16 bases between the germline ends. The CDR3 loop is CSVVGGDIPSYEQYF. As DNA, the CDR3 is TGCAGCGTTGTTGGAGGGGACATACCCTCCTACGAGCAGTACTTC.

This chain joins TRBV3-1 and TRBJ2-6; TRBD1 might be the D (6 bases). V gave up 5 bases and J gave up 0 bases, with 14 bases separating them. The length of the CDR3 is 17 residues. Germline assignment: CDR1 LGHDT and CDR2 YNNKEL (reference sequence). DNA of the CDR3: TGTGCCAGCAGCAAGGAGACAGGCCTCTCTGGGGCCAACGTCCTGACTTTC. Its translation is CASSKETGLSGANVLTF. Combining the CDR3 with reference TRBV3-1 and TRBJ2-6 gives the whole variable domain DTAVSQTPKYLVTQMGNDKSIKCEQNLGHDTMYWYKQDSKKFLKIMFSYNNKELIINETVPNRFSPKSPDKAHLNLHINSLELGDSAVYFCASSKETGLSGANVLTFGAGSRLTVL.

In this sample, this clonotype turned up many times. CDR3 sequence: CASSVGLAGGPGKNIQYF. CDR3 sequence (DNA): TGTGCCAGCAGCGTAGGACTAGCGGGGGGGCCCGGCAAAAACATTCAGTACTTC. The V and J genes are TRBV9 and TRBJ2-4; 14 nucleotides align to TRBD2. V lost 0 bases, J lost 3 bases, and 5 bases stayed unmatched. CDR3 length equals 18 residues. Germline CDR1 and CDR2: SGDLS and YYNGEE.

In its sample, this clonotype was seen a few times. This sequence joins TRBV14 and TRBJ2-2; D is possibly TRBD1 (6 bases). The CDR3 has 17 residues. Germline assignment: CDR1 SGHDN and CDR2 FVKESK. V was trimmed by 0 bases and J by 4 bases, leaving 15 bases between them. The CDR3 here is CASSQEDSPSGTGELFF. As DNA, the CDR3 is TGTGCCAGCAGCCAAGAGGACAGCCCTTCTGGCACCGGGGAGCTGTTTTTT.

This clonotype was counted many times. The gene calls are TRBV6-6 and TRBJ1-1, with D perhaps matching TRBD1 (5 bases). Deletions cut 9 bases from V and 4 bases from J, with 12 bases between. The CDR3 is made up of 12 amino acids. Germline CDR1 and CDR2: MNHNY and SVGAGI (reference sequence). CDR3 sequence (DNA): TGTGCCAGTTTCAGGGAACGCACTGAAGCTTTCTTT. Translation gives CASFRERTEAFF.

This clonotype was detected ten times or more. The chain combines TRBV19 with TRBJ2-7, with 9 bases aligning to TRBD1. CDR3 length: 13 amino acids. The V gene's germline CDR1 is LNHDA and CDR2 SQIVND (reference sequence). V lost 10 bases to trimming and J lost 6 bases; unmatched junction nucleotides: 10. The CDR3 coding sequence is TGTGCCACCGGACAGGGGCCGCGCTCCGAGCAGTACTTC. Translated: CATGQGPRSEQYF. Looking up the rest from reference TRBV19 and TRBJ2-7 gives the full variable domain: DGGITQSPKYLFRKEGQNVTLSCEQNLNHDAMYWYRQDPGQGLRLIYYSQIVNDFQKGDIAEGYSVSREKKESFPLTVTSAQKNPTAFYLCATGQGPRSEQYFGPGTRLTVT.

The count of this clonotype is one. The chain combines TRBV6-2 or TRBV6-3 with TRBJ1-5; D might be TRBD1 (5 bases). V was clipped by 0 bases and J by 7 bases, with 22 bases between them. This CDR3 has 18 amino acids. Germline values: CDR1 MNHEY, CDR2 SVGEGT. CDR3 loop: CASSYSKSQGLTGQPQHF. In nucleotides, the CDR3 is TGTGCCAGCAGTTACTCCAAATCCCAGGGTCTAACGGGGCAGCCCCAGCATTTT.

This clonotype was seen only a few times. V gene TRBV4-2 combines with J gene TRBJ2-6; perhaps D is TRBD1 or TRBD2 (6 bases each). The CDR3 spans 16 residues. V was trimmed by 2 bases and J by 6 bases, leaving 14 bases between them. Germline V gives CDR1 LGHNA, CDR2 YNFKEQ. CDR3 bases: TGTGCCAGCAGCCAACTAGGGGGGCGCGAGGCCAACGTCCTGACTTTC. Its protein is CASSQLGGREANVLTF.

This CDR3 is CASSRSGGETQYF. The CDR3 DNA follows: TGTGCCAGCAGTCGCTCTGGAGGGGAGACCCAGTACTTC. The chain is built from TRBV6-2 or TRBV6-3 and TRBJ2-5, with TRBD2 as a possible D gene (6 bases). Trimming cost V 5 bases and J 5 bases, with 12 bases left between them. The CDR3 has 13 amino acids. From germline, CDR1 is MNHEY and CDR2 SVGEGT.

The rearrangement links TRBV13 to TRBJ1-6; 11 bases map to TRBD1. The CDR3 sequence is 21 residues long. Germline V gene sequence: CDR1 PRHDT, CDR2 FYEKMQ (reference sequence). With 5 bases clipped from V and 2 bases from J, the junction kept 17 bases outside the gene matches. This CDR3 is CASSRTGGGLWGGPYNSPLHF. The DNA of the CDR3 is TGTGCCAGCAGCCGGACAGGGGGCGGGCTTTGGGGTGGGCCCTATAATTCACCCCTCCACTTT.

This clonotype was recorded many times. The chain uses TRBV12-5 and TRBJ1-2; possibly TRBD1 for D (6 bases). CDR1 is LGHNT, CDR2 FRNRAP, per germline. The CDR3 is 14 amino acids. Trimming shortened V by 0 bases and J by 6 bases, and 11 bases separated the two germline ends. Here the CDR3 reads CASGLVPGENGYTF. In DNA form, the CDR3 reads TGTGCTAGTGGTTTGGTACCAGGGGAGAATGGCTACACCTTC.

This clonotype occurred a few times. The CDR3: CASSYYKGLTGELFF. The CDR3 DNA reads TGTGCCAGCAGTTACTATAAAGGGCTCACCGGGGAGCTGTTTTTT. J is TRBJ2-2 and V is TRBV6-2 or TRBV6-3, with D uncertain. The germline V gene encodes CDR1 MNHEY and CDR2 SVGEGT. CDR3 length: 15 amino acids. The V gene lost 1 base and the J gene lost 4 bases, with 10 bases spanning the gap.

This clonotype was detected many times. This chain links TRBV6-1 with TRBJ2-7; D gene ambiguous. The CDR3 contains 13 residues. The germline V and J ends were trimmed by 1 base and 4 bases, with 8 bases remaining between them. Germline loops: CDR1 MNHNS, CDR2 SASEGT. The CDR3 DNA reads TGTGCCAGCAGTGAAGTCCCAGGTTACGAGCAGTACTTC. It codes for CASSEVPGYEQYF.

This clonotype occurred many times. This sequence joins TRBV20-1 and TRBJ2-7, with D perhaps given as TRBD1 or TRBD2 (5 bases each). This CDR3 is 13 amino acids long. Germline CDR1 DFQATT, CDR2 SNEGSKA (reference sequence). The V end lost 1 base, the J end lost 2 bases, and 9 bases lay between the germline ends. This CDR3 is CSARGRGPYEQYF. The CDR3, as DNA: TGCAGTGCTAGAGGTCGGGGACCCTACGAGCAGTACTTC.

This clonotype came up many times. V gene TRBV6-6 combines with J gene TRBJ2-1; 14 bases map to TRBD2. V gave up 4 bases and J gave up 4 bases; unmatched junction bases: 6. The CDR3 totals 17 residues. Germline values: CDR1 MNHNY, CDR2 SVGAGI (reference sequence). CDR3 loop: CASSFSGLAGVYNEQFF. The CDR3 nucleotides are TGTGCCAGCAGTTTCTCGGGACTAGCGGGAGTATACAATGAGCAGTTCTTC.

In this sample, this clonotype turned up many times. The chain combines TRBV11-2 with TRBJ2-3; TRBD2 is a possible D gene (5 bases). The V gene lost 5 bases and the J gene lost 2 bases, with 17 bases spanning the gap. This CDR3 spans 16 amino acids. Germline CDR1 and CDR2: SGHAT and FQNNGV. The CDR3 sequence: CASSPTSTLATDTQYF. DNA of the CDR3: TGTGCCAGCAGCCCTACTAGTACCTTGGCCACAGATACGCAGTATTTT.

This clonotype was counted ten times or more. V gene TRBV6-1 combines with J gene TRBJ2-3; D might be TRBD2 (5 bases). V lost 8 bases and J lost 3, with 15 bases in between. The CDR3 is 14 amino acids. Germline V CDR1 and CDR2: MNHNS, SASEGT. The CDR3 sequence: CASGRREGTDTQYF. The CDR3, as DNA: TGTGCCAGCGGCCGCCGAGAGGGAACAGATACGCAGTATTTT.

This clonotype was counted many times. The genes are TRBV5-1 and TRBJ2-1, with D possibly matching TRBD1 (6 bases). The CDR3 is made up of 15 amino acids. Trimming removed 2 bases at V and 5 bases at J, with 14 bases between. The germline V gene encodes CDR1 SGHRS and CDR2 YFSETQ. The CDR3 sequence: CASSLPLDSNNEQFF. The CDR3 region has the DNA TGCGCCAGCAGCTTACCCCTGGACAGTAACAATGAGCAGTTCTTC.

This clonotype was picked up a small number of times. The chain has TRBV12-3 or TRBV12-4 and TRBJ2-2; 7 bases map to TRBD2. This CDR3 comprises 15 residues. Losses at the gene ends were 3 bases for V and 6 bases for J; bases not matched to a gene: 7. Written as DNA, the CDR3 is TGTGCCAGCAGTTTCGGGGGGTCGTCGGCCGGGGAGCTGTTTTTT. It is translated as CASSFGGSSAGELFF.

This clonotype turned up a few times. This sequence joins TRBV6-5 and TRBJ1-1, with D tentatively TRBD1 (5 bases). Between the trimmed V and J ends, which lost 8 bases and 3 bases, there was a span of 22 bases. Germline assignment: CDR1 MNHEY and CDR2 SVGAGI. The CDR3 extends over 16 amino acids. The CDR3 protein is CASERRWAGRHTEAFF. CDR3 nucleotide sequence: TGTGCCAGCGAAAGGAGATGGGCAGGGAGGCACACTGAAGCTTTCTTT.

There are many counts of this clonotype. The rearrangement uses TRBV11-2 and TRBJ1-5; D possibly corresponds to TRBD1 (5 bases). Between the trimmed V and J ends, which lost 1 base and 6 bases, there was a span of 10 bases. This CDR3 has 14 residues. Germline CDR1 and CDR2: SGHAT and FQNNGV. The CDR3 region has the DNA TGTGCCAGCAGCTTAGCGGCAGGGATTCAGCCCCAGCATTTT. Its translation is CASSLAAGIQPQHF.

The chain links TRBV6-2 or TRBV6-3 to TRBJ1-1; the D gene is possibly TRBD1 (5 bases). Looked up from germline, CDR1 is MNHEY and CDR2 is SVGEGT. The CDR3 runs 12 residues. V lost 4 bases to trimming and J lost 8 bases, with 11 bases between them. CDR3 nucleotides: TGTGCCAGCAGTTTAGTAGGGGAGGAAGCTTTCTTT. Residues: CASSLVGEEAFF.